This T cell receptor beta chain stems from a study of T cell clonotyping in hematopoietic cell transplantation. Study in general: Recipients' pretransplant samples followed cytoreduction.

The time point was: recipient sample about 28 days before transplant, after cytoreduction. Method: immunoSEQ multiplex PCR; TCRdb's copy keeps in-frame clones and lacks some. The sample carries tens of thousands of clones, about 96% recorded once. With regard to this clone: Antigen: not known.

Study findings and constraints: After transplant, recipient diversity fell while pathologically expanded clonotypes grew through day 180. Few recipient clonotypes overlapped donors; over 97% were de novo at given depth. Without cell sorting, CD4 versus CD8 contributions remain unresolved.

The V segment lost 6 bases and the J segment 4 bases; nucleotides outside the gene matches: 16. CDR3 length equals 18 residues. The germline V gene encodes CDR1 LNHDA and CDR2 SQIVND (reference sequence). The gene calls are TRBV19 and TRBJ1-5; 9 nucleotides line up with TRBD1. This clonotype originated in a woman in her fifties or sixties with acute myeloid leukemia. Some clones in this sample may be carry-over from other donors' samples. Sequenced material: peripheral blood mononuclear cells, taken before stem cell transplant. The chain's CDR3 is CASRPGTGKMGWNQPQHF. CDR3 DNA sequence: TGTGCCAGTAGGCCCGGGACAGGGAAAATGGGATGGAATCAGCCCCAGCATTTT.